This T cell receptor beta chain was identified in a study of human T cells and chemical hapten exposure (dated by TCRdb to about 2021). With respect to the entire study: For sensitization, 2% DPC in acetone was applied to an approximately 2 cm by approximately 2 cm area of upper inner arm skin. The mostly female patient cohort included alopecia areata with under or over 50% scalp involvement, alopecia totalis and alopecia universalis. Throughout the study period of roughly five months, patients also received therapeutic DPC doses to the scalp every week. Patch testing was performed on the upper back with Finn chambers containing 0.01% DPC, and the patch tests were scored after 6 days according to International Contact Dermatitis Research Group standards. Blood samples were taken from patients before sensitization (week 0) and at 2, 6 and about 24 weeks after DPC sensitization. In alopecia patients, the study followed how the peripheral blood TCR repertoire changed in vivo over primary and secondary sensitization to diphenylcyclopropenone (DPC), a hapten. Libraries were pooled for sequencing, and per-sample TCR yields varied mainly because of small differences in library volumes within the pool. About 30 alopecia patients provided blood for TCR sequencing at one to four time points (pre-sensitization, 2, 6 and 24 weeks).

This clonotype was found many times. There is no known antigen for this receptor. Within one base of it there is no much larger clone, and no base qualities were kept. CDR1 and CDR2, looked up from the germline V gene (reference sequence), are DFQATT and SNEGSKA. After removal of 3 bases from V and 2 bases from J, the junction retains 7 bases not matched to a gene. The CDR3, cysteine through phenylalanine, is 14 amino acids long. Of all the DNA, just the CDR3 is kept, 42 bases in frame from base 1. Beyond this particular receptor, the publication reports: After repeated subsampling, changes were observed in the strength of the expansion versus patch-test correlation and in the threshold at which the correlation became significant. DPC sensitization did not change how many TCRs were above 1 in 1000 frequency, and no evidence was found of alterations in global repertoire structure. A positive correlation was found between the number of PT1 expanded TCRs and patch test score, with significance reached at thresholds 8, 16 and 32 but not 4. Compared with pre-sensitization or healthy control sets, expanded TCRs formed significantly more large CDR3 similarity clusters, which is consistent with antigen-driven responses. Alopecia, a presumed autoimmune disease, was present in all patients, so the immune response of the patients might differ from that of healthy individuals.

Library preparation used RACE. TCRdb lists the instrument as NextSeq 500. Library preparation attached unique molecular identifiers to individual cDNA molecules for quantitative, reproducible TCR counting. Both TCR alpha and TCR beta chains were sequenced from each blood RNA sample. Under the source paper's analysis protocol: Samples had a median of roughly 98,000 TCRs, with a range from about 23,224 to 750,000. The Decombinator software suite was used to annotate V, J and CDR3 in the TCR reads. For PS versus PT1 abundance plots, all samples were subsampled to the same number of TCRs (28,000). Expanded TCRs were defined as absent before sensitization and observed at least eight times at the 2-week time point. The public reads were quality trimmed at Q25 with fastp and then assembled into clones with MiXCR by TCRdb, keeping productive beta chains. One record per CDR3 amino acid sequence lists the most common genes and DNA. TCRdb, rather than the study authors, made the V and J calls. This sample lists 380,000 or so distinct CDR3 sequences; around 4.8% were detected once. The ten largest clones capture 2% to 2.5% of the sample.

In light of the paper, this sample's time point label describes: patch test 1, 2 weeks after DPC sensitization. Per the publication, the treatment or condition label means: therapeutic diphenylcyclopropenone sensitization with weekly scalp DPC. At each patch-test visit, blood was drawn before the patch test was applied. Eligible patients were aged 18 to 70, diagnosed with alopecia, deemed suitable for DPC therapy, and excluded if pregnant. Total RNA was extracted from unfractionated whole blood collected in Tempus Blood RNA tubes. The TCR was taken from a woman in her forties or fifties with alopecia areata. Some clones in this sample may be carry-over from other donors' samples. The rearrangement joined TRBV20-1 to TRBJ2-7; the central 7 bases match TRBD2. The material sequenced was whole blood, taken in connection with sensitization to the hapten diphenylcyclopropenone (DPC). The CDR3 sequence is CSASVGGGAYEQYF. The DNA sequence follows: TGCAGTGCTAGCGTTGGGGGGGGAGCCTACGAGCAGTACTTC.